This T cell receptor beta chain was captured by sequencing in a study of naive and memory T cell subsets. This clonotype was detected only a few times. The CDR3 loop spans 13 amino acids. CDR1 and CDR2 from the germline V gene are DFQATT and SNEGSKA (reference sequence). V lost 0 bases and J lost 4, with 9 bases in between. Reverse transcription of blood and skin TCR RNA was primed at alpha and beta constant regions. Via MiXCR, TCRdb re-called the 5' RACE reads, giving one row per CDR3 protein. The sample lists approximately 24,000 distinct CDR3 sequences; around a quarter were seen once. RNA was extracted from under 3 ml of whole blood of healthy adults.

This TCR came from a female donor in good health. The V and J genes are TRBV20-1 and TRBJ1-2; no clear D gene. CDR3 residues: CSARDEDGYGYTF. The CDR3 nucleotides read TGCAGTGCTAGAGATGAAGACGGCTATGGCTACACCTTC.